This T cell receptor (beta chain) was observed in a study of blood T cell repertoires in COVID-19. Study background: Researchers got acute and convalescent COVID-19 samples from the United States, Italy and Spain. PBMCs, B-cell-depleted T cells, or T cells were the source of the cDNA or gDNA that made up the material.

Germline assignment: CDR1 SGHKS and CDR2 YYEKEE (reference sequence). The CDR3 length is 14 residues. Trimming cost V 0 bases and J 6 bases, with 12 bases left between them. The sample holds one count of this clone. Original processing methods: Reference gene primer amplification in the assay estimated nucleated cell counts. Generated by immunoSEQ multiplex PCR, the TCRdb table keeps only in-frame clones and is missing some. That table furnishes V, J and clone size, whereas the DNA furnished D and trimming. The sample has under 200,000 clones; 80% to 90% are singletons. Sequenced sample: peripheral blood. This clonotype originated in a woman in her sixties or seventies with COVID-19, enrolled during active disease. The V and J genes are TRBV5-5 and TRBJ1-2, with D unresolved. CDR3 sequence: CASSLALRADGYTF. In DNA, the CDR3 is TGTGCCAGCAGCTTGGCCTTGAGGGCGGATGGCTACACCTTC.